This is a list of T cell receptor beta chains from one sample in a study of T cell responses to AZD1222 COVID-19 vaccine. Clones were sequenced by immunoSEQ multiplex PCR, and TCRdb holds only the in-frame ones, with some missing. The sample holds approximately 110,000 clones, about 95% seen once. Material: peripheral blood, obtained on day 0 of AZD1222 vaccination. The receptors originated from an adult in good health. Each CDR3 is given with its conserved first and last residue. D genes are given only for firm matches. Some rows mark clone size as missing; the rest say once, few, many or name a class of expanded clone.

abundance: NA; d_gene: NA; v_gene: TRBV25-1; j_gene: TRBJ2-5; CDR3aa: CASTDRETQYF; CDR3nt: TGTGCCAGCACCGACCGGGAGACCCAGTACTTC
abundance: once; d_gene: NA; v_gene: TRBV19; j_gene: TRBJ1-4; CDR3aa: CASSPLGTPNEKLFF; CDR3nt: TGTGCCAGTAGTCCGCTAGGGACCCCTAATGAAAAACTGTTTTTT
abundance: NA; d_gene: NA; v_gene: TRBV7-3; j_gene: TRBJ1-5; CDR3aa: CASSLIGPRQGPNQPQHF; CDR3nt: TGTGCCAGCAGCTTAATTGGCCCCCGGCAGGGGCCCAATCAGCCCCAGCATTTT
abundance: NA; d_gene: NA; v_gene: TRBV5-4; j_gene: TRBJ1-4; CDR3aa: CASSLWGSNEKLFF; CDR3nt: TGTGCCAGCAGTTTATGGGGTTCTAATGAAAAACTGTTTTTT
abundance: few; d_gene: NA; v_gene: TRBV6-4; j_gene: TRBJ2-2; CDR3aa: CASSIRDTGELFF; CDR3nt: TGTGCCAGCAGTATAAGAGACACCGGGGAGCTGTTTTTT
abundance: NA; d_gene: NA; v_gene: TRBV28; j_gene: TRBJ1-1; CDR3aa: CASSTWTSMNTEAFF; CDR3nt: TGTGCCAGCAGTACCTGGACAAGCATGAACACTGAAGCTTTCTTT
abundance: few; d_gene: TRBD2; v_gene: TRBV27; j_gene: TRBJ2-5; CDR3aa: CASSPWPSGRVKQETQYF; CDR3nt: TGTGCCAGCAGTCCGTGGCCTAGCGGGAGGGTGAAACAAGAGACCCAGTACTTC
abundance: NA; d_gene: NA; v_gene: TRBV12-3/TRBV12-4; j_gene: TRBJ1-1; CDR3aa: CASTTGKNTEAFF; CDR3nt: TGTGCCAGCACCACAGGAAAGAACACTGAAGCTTTCTTT
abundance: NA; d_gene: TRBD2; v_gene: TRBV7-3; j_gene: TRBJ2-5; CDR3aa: CASSLSGRGETQYF; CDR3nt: TGTGCCAGCAGCTTAAGCGGGAGGGGGGAGACCCAGTACTTC
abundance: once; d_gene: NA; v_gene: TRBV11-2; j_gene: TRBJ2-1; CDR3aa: CASSLSRIGQFF; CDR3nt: TGTGCCAGCAGCTTATCCAGGATAGGGCAGTTCTTC
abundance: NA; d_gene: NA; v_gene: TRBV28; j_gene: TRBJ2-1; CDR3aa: CASSPLAEFTYNEQFF; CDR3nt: TGTGCCAGCAGTCCCTTGGCAGAGTTCACCTACAATGAGCAGTTCTTC
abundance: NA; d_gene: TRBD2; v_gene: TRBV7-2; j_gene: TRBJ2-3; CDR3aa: CASRPRGGSTDTQYF; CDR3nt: TGTGCCAGCAGACCCCGGGGGGGCAGCACAGATACGCAGTATTTT
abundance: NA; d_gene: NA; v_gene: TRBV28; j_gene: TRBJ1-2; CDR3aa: CASSLSGVNYGYTF; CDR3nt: TGTGCCAGCAGTTTATCCGGGGTTAACTATGGCTACACCTTC
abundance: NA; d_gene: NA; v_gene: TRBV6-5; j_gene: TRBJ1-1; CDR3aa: CASSRTVGTEAFF; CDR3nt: TGTGCCAGCAGTAGGACGGTTGGCACTGAAGCTTTCTTT
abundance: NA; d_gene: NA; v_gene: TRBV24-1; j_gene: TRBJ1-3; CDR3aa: CATSAPWGSPGNTIYF; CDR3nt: TGTGCCACCAGTGCCCCCTGGGGGAGCCCTGGAAACACCATATATTTT
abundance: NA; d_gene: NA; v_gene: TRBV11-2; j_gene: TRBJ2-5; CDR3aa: CASSLALGGEETQYF; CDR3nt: TGTGCCAGCAGCTTAGCCCTCGGAGGAGAAGAGACCCAGTACTTC
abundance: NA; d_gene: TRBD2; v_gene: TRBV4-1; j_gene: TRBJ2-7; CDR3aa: CASSQLRTSSYEQYF; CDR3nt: TGCGCCAGCAGCCAGCTCAGGACTAGTTCCTACGAGCAGTACTTC